The clone carrying this T cell receptor (beta chain) was found a few times. Its cognate antigen is unknown. This CDR3 comprises 17 residues. The V gene's germline CDR1 is PRHDT and CDR2 FYEKMQ (reference sequence). The V segment lost 0 bases and the J segment 0 bases; nucleotides outside the gene matches: 4. This sample is part of a study of T cells after yellow fever vaccination. Overall study: It was SMART-Seq v4 Ultra Low Input that prepared the fractions with low cell numbers.

Points from the study as a whole: When the response was secondary, it was weaker but reached its peak faster, day 5 versus 15. Once the booster was given, most primary-vaccination clones reappeared, at just under 98% for CD4 and roughly 86% for CD8.

One entry per CDR3 protein results from TCRdb running MiXCR on the 5' RACE reads. Of 100,000 to 150,000 distinct CDR3 sequences listed, roughly 10% are singletons. The chain is built from TRBV13 and TRBJ2-5; TRBD2 matches 10 bases. The clonotype was recovered from a man aged 18 to 35 who received the YFV17D yellow fever vaccine. Here the sequenced sample was CD8+ T cells sorted from PBMCs, taken on the day of the yellow fever booster vaccination. The CDR3 spells CASSLGPTSGDQETQYF. The CDR3 nucleotides are TGTGCCAGCAGCTTAGGCCCTACTAGCGGGGACCAAGAGACCCAGTACTTC.